Detailed here is one T cell receptor beta chain. Data came from immunoSEQ multiplex PCR; TCRdb stores just in-frame clones and leaves some out. The sample has around 100,000 clones, over 85% seen once; the top ten hold 0.3% to 0.35%. Germline V gene sequence: CDR1 MNHEY, CDR2 SVGAGI. This CDR3 has 14 residues. The J segment lost 7 bases and the V segment lost 6 bases, leaving 6 bases of the junction unmatched. The source of the sample is a study of technical replicates of blood from several donors. The chain employs TRBV6-5 and TRBJ2-2, with 9 bases that match TRBD1. Material for sequencing was T cells isolated from PBMCs. This TCR was recovered from a human donor in good health. The CDR3 coding sequence is TGTGCCAGCAGGTCGACAGGGGGGGACGGGGAGCTGTTTTTT. It specifies CASRSTGGDGELFF.